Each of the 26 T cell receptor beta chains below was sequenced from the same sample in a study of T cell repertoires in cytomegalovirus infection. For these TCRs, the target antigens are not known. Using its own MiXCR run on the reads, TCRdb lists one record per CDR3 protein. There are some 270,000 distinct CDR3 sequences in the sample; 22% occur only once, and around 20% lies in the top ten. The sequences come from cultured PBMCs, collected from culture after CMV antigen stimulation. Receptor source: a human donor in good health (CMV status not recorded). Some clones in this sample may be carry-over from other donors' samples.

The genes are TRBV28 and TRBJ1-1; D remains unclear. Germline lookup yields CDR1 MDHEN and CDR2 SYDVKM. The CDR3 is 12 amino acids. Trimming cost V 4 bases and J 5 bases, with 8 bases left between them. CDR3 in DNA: TGTGCCAGCAGTTCTCCCGAGACTGAAGCTTTCTTT. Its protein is CASSSPETEAFF. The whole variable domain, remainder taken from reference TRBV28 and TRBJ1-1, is DVKVTQSSRYLVKRTGEKVFLECVQDMDHENMFWYRQDPGLGLRLIYFSYDVKMKEKGDIPEGYSVSREKKERFSLILESASTNQTSMYLCASSSPETEAFFGQGTRLTVV.

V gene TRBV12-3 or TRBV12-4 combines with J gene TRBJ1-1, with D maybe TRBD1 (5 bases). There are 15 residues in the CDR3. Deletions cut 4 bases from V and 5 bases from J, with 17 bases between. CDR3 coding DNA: TGTGCCAGCAGTTCCCCCCCCCCGGGACGAACTGAAGCTTTCTTT. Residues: CASSSPPPGRTEAFF.

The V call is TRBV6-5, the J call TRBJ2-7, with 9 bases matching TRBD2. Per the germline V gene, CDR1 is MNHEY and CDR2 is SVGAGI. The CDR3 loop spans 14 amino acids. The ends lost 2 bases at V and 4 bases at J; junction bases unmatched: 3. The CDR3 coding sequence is TGTGCCAGCAGTTACGCGACTAGCGGTTACGAGCAGTACGTC. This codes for CASSYATSGYEQYV.

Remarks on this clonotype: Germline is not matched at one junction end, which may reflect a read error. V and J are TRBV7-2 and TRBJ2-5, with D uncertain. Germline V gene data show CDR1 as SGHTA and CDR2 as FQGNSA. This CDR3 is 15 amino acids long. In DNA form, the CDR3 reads TGTGCCAGCGGCTTAGTAGGATACCTCCAAGAGACCCAGTACTTC. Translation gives CASGLVGYLQETQYF.

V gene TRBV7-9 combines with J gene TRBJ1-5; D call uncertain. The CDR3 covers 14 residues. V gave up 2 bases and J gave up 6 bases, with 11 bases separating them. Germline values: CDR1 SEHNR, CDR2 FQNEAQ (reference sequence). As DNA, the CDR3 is TGTGCCAGCAGCTTATCGGGGTCCCCTCAGCCCCAGCATTTT. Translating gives CASSLSGSPQPQHF.

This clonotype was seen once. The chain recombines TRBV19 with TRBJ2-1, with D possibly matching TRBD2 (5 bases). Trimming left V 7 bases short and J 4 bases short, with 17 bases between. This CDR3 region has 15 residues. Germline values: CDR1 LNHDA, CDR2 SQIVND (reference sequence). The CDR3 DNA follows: TGTGCCAGTAAGTTAACGGCTAGCAGTTACAATGAGCAGTTCTTC. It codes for CASKLTASSYNEQFF.

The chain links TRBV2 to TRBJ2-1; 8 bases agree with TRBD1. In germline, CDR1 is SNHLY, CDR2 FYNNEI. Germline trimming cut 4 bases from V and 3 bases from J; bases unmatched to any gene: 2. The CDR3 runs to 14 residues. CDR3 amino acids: CASSGQGRYNEQFF. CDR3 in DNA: TGTGCCAGCAGTGGACAGGGGCGCTACAATGAGCAGTTCTTC. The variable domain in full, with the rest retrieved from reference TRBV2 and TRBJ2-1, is EPEVTQTPSHQVTQMGQEVILRCVPISNHLYFYWYRQILGQKVEFLVSFYNNEISEKSEIFDDQFSVERPDGSNFTLKIRSTKLEDSAMYFCASSGQGRYNEQFFGPGTRLTVL.

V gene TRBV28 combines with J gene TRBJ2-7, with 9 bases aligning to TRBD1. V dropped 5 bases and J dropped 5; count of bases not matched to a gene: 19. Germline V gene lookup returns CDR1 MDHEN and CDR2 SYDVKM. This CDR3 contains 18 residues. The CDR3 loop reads CASSPSITTGGNRNEQYF. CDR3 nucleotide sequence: TGTGCCAGCAGTCCCTCAATTACTACAGGGGGCAATAGAAACGAGCAGTACTTC.

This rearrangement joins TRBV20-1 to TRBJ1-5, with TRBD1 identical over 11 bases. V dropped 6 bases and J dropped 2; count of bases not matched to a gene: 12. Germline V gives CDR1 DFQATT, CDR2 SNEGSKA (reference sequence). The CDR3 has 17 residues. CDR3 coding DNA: TGCAGTGCAAAAGGGACAGGGGGTCGGTGGGGCAATCAGCCCCAGCATTTT. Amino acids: CSAKGTGGRWGNQPQHF.

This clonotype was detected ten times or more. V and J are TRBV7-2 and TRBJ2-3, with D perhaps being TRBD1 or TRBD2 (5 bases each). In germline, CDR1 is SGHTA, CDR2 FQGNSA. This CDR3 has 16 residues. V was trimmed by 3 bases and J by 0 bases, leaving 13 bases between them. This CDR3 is CASSFYPGASTDTQYF. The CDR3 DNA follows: TGTGCCAGCAGCTTTTACCCCGGGGCAAGCACAGATACGCAGTATTTT.

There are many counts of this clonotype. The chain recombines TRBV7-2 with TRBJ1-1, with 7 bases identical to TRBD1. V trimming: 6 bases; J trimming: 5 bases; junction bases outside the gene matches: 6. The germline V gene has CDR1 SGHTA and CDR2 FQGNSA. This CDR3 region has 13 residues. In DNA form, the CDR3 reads TGTGCCAGCAGGATTCAACAGGGGACTGAAGCTTTCTTT. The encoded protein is CASRIQQGTEAFF.

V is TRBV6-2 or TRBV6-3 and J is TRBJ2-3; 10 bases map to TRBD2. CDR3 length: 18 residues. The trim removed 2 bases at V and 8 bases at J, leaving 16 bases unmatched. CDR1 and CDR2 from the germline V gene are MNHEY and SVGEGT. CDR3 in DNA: TGTGCCAGCAGTTACCCATACATTAGACCGGGACTAGCGAGTACGCAGTATTTT. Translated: CASSYPYIRPGLASTQYF.

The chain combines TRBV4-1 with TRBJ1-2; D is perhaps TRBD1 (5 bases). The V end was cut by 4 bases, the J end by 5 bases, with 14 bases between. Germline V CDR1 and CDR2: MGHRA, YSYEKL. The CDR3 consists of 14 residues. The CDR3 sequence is CASSPPGVGYGYTF. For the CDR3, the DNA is TGCGCCAGCAGCCCACCGGGGGTCGGGTATGGCTACACCTTC.

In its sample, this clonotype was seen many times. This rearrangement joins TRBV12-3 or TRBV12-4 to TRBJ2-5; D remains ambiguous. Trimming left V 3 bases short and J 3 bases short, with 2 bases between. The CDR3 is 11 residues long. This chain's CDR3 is CASSFEETQYF. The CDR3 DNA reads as TGTGCCAGCAGTTTCGAAGAGACCCAGTACTTC.

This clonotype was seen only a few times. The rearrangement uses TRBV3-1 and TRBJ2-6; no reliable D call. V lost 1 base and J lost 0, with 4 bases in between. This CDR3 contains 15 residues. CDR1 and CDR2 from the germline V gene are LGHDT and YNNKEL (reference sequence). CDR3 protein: CASSQGVSGANVLTF. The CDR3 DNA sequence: TGTGCCAGCAGCCAAGGGGTCTCTGGGGCCAACGTCCTGACTTTC. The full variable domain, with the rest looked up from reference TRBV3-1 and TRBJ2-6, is DTAVSQTPKYLVTQMGNDKSIKCEQNLGHDTMYWYKQDSKKFLKIMFSYNNKELIINETVPNRFSPKSPDKAHLNLHINSLELGDSAVYFCASSQGVSGANVLTFGAGSRLTVL.

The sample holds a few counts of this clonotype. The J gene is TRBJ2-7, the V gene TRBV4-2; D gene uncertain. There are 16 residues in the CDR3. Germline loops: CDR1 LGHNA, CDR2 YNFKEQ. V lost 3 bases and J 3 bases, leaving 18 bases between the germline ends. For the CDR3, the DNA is TGTGCCAGCAGCCAGGGGTTGATTACGGGTTGCTACGAGCAGTACGTC. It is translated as CASSQGLITGCYEQYV.

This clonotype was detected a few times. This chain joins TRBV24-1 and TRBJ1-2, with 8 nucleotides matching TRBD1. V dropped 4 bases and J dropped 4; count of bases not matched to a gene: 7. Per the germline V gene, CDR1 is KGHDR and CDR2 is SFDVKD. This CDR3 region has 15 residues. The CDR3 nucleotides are TGTGCCACCAGTGACCCTTGGACAGGGATCTATGGCTACACCTTC. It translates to CATSDPWTGIYGYTF.

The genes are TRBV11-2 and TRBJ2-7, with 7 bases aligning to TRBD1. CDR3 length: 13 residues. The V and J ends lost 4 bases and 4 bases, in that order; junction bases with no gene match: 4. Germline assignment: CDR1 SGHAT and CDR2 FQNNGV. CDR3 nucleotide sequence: TGTGCCAGCAGCTCCGACAGGGCATACGAGCAGTACGTC. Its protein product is CASSSDRAYEQYV.

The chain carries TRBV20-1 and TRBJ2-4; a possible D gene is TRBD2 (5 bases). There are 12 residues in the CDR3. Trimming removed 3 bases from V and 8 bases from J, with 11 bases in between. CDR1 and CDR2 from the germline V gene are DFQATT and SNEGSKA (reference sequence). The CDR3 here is CSASRGDYIQYF. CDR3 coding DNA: TGCAGTGCTAGTCGGGGAGACTACATTCAGTACTTC.

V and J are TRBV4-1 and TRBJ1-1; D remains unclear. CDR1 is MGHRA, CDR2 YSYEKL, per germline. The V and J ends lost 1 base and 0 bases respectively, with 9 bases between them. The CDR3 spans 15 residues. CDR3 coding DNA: TGCGCCAGCAGCCAAGCCGGACCGTTGAACACTGAAGCTTTCTTT. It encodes CASSQAGPLNTEAFF.

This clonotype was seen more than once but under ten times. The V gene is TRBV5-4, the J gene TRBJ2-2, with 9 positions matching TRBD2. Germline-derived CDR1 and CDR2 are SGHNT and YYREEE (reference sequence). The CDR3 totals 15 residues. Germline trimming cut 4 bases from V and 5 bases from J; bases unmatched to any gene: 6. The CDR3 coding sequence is TGTGCCAGCAGCGAGGGGACTAGCCCAACCGGGGAGCTGTTTTTT. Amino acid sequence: CASSEGTSPTGELFF.

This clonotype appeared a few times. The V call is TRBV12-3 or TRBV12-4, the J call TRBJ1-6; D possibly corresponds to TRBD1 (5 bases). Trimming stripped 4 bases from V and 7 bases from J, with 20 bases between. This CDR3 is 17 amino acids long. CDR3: CASSSAGRGGWNSPLHF. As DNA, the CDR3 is TGTGCCAGCAGTTCGGCCGGTCGGGGCGGCTGGAATTCACCCCTCCACTTT.

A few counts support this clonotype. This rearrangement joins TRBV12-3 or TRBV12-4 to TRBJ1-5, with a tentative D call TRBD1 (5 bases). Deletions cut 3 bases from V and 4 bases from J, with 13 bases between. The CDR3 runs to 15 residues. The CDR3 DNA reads TGTGCCAGCAGTTTTTTGACGGGGGGTAATCAGCCCCAGCATTTT. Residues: CASSFLTGGNQPQHF.

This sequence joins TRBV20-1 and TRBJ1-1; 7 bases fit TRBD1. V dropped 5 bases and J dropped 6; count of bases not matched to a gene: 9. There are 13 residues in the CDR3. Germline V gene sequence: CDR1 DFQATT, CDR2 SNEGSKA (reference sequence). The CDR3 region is CSAVPPGTAEAFF. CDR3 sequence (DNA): TGCAGTGCTGTCCCCCCCGGGACAGCTGAAGCTTTCTTT.

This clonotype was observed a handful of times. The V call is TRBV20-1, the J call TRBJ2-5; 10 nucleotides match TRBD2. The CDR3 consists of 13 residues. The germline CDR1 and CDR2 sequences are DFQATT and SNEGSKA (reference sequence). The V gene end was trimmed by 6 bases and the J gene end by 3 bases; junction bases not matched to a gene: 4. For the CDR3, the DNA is TGCAGTGCGTCACTAGCGGGAAAAGAGACCCAGTACTTC. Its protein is CSASLAGKETQYF.

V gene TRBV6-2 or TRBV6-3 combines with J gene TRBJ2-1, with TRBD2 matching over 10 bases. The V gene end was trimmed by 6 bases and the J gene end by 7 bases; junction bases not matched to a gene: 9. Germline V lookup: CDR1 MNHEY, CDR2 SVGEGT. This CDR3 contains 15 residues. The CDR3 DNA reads TGTGCCAGCAGGGACACTAGCGGGATTAATAATGAGCAGTTCTTC. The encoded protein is CASRDTSGINNEQFF.